This entry describes one T cell receptor beta chain. Its matching antigen is unknown. In germline, CDR1 is MRHNA, CDR2 SNTAGT. The CDR3 has 16 amino acids. The V gene lost 0 bases and the J gene lost 0 bases, with 9 bases spanning the gap. This specimen comes from a study of T cell responses to AZD1222 COVID-19 vaccine. Points from the study as a whole: Donor demographics were predominantly white British with a female majority; clonal diversity may be underestimated. Reportedly, nearly half the spike-specific TCRs target unmutated variant regions. Receipt of two AZD1222 doses was followed by a rise in Spike-specific TCR breadth and depth.

Clones were sequenced by immunoSEQ multiplex PCR, and TCRdb holds only the in-frame ones, with some missing. The repertoire holds 90,000 to 100,000 clones, with roughly 90% as singletons. The TCR was taken from an adult in good health. The V gene is TRBV6-4, the J gene TRBJ2-1, with D possibly TRBD2 on 6 matching bases. This specimen was peripheral blood, taken on day 0 of AZD1222 vaccination. CDR3 region: CASSDSSGSSYNEQFF. The CDR3 DNA sequence: TGTGCCAGCAGTGACTCCAGCGGGTCCTCCTACAATGAGCAGTTCTTC.